This T cell receptor (beta chain) was obtained from a study of blood T cell repertoires in COVID-19. Study at large: T cells, B-cell-depleted T cells, or PBMCs supplied cDNA or gDNA.

Methods used by the authors: Reference gene primer amplification gave estimated nucleated cell counts. Sequencing was performed with immunoSEQ multiplex PCR; in TCRdb, only in-frame clones are kept and a portion is missing. The V and J calls and clone size are taken from that table; D and trimming were inferred from the DNA. The sample has about 220,000 clones, just under 85% seen once. Residents of under 25 US areas, aged roughly 18 to 90 years, made up the participants. CDR3 size: 15 residues. The V gene end was trimmed by 3 bases and the J gene end by 6 bases; junction bases not matched to a gene: 7. Germline-derived CDR1 and CDR2 are LNHDA and SQIVND (reference sequence).

The sequence was collected from a woman aged 40-49 years with acute COVID-19. The chain links TRBV19 to TRBJ2-1; 8 bases line up with TRBD2. Sequenced: PBMCs or T cells enriched from blood (not recorded which). CDR3: CASSILGRVFNEQFF. In DNA form, the CDR3 reads TGTGCCAGTAGTATCCTCGGGAGGGTTTTCAATGAGCAGTTCTTC.